This T cell receptor beta chain was obtained from a study of T cells after yellow fever vaccination. Study-level information: SMART-Seq v4 Ultra Low Input handled preparation of low-cell-number fractions. General study results and limits: At approximately 95% for CD4 and over 80% for CD8, most primary-vaccination clones showed up again after the booster. By day 5 rather than day 15, the secondary response had peaked, though it was weaker.

This clonotype was detected many times. Its antigen remains unknown. Template-switching 5'RACE yielded the TCR cDNA; a universal primer site and UMIs were added in the process. TCRdb passed the 5' RACE reads through MiXCR, listing each CDR3 protein once. The data show about 340,000 distinct CDR3 sequences, with 9.5% to 15% seen just once and approximately 3.3% held by the top ten. The germline V gene encodes CDR1 LGHNA and CDR2 YSLEER. The CDR3 loop spans 16 amino acids. J lost 5 bases, V lost 0 bases, and 6 bases had no gene match. The TCR was taken from a man between 18 and 35 years old who received the YFV17D yellow fever vaccine. The material sequenced was CD4+ T cells sorted from PBMCs, taken 15 days after the yellow fever booster vaccination. The chain combines TRBV4-3 with TRBJ1-1; 10 bases align to TRBD1. The chain's CDR3 is CASSQDLRTGGTEAFF. CDR3 DNA sequence: TGCGCCAGCAGCCAAGATCTAAGGACAGGGGGTACTGAAGCTTTCTTT.